This T cell receptor beta chain was sequenced in a study of blood T cell repertoires in COVID-19. About the research overall: The United States, Italy and Spain were the sources of the acute and convalescent COVID-19 samples. T cells, B-cell-depleted T cells, or PBMCs supplied cDNA or gDNA.

This table comes from immunoSEQ multiplex PCR, and its TCRdb copy is limited to in-frame clones, with some not included. The sample contains 55,000 to 80,000 clones, around 84% of which appear only once. This CDR3 spans 13 amino acids. Trimming at V came to 4 bases and at J to 8 bases, leaving 7 bases not matched to a gene. The V gene's germline CDR1 is MNHEY and CDR2 SVGAGI. By its share, this clone is medium-sized. The sample was peripheral blood. The V call is TRBV6-5, the J call TRBJ1-2; 7 bases match TRBD1. The receptor comes from a woman aged 65 to 85 with acute or convalescent COVID-19. CDR3 loop: CASSFSTGKGYTF. DNA for the CDR3: TGTGCCAGCAGTTTCTCGACAGGGAAGGGCTACACCTTC.